This T cell receptor beta chain was found in a study of blood T cell repertoires in COVID-19. Study-wide context: PBMCs, B-cell-depleted T cells, or T cells were the source of the cDNA or gDNA that made up the material.

Per the authors' pipeline: Estimated nucleated cell counts came from reference gene primer amplification. Assay: immunoSEQ multiplex PCR; the TCRdb copy retains only in-frame clones and omits some. From that table come the V and J calls and clone size; the DNA was used to work out D and trimming. The repertoire consists of 250,000 to 300,000 clones, with approximately 91% occurring once and the leading ten covering about 2.5%. The sample holds a few counts of this clone. Donors were grouped by their self-reported clinical history. The germline CDR1 and CDR2 sequences are SGHAT and FQNNGV. The CDR3 is made up of 14 amino acids. V lost 5 bases to trimming and J lost 7 bases; unmatched junction nucleotides: 6.

The TCR sequence derives from a woman aged 40 to 50 with acute COVID-19. The sequenced material came from PBMCs or T cells enriched from blood (not recorded which). V is TRBV11-2 and J is TRBJ1-5, with TRBD1 matching 9 bases. As DNA, the CDR3 is TGTGCCAGCAGCCCGGACAGGGGCAGGCAGCCCCAGCATTTT. This translates into CASSPDRGRQPQHF.